The following is a T cell receptor beta chain sequence with its context. The antigen remains undetermined. This sample is drawn from a study of T cell responses to AZD1222 COVID-19 vaccine. General study findings and limits: Clonal diversity was possibly underestimated; the donors were predominantly white British and more often female. Dominant at 160-218 and 743-854, vaccine-associated CD4 TCRs also spanned spike.

The length of the CDR3 is 12 residues. The ends were cut back, 1 base at V and 8 bases at J, with 8 bases in the middle. Assay: immunoSEQ multiplex PCR; the TCRdb copy retains only in-frame clones and omits some. The data contain over 150,000 clones, about nine tenths of them singletons. V and J are TRBV12-3 or TRBV12-4 and TRBJ1-1; D is undetermined. This specimen consisted of peripheral blood, obtained on day 0 of AZD1222 vaccination. This receptor was obtained from an adult in good health. This chain's CDR3 is CASSLEGIEAFF. For the CDR3, the DNA is TGTGCCAGCAGTTTAGAGGGTATAGAAGCTTTCTTT.